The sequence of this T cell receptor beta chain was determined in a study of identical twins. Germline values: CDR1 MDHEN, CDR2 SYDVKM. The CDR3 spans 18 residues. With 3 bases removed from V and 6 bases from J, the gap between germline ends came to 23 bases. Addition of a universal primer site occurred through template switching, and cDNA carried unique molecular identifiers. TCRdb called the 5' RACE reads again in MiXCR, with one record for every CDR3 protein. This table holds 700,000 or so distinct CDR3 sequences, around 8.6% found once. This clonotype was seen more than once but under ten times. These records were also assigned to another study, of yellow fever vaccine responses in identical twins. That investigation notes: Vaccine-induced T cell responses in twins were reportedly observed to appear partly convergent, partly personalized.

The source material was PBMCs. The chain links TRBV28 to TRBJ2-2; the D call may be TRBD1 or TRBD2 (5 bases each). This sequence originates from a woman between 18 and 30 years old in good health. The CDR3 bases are TGTGCCAGCAGTTTCAGCGCTTATAAGCGATCGGGGCCCGGGGAGCTGTTTTTT. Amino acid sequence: CASSFSAYKRSGPGELFF.